The T cell receptor beta chain described here comes from a study of T-cell reconstitution after alpha-beta-depleted transplantation in children. For this clonotype: With a much larger clone just one base away, this may be a read error.

Preparation of the TCRbeta library was carried out with unique molecular identifiers. Via MiXCR, TCRdb re-called the PCR reads, giving one row per CDR3 protein. The sample includes a few hundred thousand distinct CDR3 sequences, about 9.3% seen only once; the top ten take more than 2%. The TCR comes from a human donor who donated a stem cell graft to a child with acute lymphoblastic leukemia. This specimen was PBMCs from the stem cell graft donor, taken from the stem cell graft.

The DNA of the CDR3 is TGTGCCAGCAGTTTCTGGCAGGGGGGTTTAGCAGAGACCCAGTACTTC. Protein sequence: CASSFWQGGLAETQYF. The chain is built from TRBV28 and TRBJ2-5; TRBD1 might be the D (7 bases). CDR1 and CDR2 (germline): MDHEN, SYDVKM. The V gene lost 3 bases and the J gene lost 4 bases, with 18 bases spanning the gap. The CDR3 totals 16 residues.